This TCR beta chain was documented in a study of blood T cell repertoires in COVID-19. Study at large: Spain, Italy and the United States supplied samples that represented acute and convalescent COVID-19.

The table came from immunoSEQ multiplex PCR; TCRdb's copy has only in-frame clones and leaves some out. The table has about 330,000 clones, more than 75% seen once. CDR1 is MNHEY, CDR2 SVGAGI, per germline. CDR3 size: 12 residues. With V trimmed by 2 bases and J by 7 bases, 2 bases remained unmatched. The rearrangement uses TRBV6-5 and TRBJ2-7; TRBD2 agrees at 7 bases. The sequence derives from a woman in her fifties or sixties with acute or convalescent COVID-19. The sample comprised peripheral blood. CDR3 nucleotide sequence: TGTGCCAGCAGTTACGGGGGAGGGGAGCAGTACTTC. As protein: CASSYGGGEQYF.